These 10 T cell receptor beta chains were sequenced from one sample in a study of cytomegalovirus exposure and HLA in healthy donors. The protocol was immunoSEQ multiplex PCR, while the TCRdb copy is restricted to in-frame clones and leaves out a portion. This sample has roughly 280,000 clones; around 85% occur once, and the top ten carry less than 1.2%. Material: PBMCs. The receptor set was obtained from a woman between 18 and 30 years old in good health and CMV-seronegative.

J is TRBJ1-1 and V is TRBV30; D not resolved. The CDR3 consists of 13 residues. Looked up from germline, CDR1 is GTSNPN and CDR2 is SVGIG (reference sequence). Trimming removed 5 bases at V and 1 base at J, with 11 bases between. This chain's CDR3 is CAWSDGSNTEAFF. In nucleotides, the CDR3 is TGTGCCTGGTCCGACGGGTCGAACACTGAAGCTTTCTTT.

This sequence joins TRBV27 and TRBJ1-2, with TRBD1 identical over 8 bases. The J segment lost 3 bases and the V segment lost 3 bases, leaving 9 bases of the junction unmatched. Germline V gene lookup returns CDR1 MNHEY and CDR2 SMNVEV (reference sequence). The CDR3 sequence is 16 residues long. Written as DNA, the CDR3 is TGTGCCAGCAGTTTCTCAGGGGGCGAGACTCACTATGGCTACACCTTC. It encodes CASSFSGGETHYGYTF.

DNA for the CDR3: TGTGCCAGCAGCTTGGACAGGGATGGCTACACCTTC. It encodes CASSLDRDGYTF. This chain uses TRBV7-9 with TRBJ1-2; TRBD1 matches at 8 bases. With V trimmed by 3 bases and J by 6 bases, 0 bases remained unmatched. The germline V gene has CDR1 SEHNR and CDR2 FQNEAQ (reference sequence). This CDR3 is 12 amino acids long. Full variable domain (missing parts from reference TRBV7-9 and TRBJ1-2): DTGVSQNPRHKITKRGQNVTFRCDPISEHNRLYWYRQTLGQGPEFLTYFQNEAQLEKSRLLSDRFSAERPKGSFSTLEIQRTEQGDSAMYLCASSLDRDGYTFGSGTRLTVV.

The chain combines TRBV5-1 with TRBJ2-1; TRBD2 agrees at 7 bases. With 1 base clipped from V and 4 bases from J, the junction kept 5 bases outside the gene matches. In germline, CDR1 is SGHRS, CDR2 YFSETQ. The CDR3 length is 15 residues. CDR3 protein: CASSLPSGPYNEQFF. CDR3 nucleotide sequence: TGCGCCAGCAGCTTGCCTAGCGGACCATACAATGAGCAGTTCTTC.

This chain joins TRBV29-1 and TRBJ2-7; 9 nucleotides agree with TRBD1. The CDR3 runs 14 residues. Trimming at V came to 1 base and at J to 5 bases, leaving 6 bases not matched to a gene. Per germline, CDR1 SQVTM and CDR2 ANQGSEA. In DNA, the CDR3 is TGCAGCGTTGAAGGGACAGGGGATATCCACGAGCAGTACTTC. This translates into CSVEGTGDIHEQYF.

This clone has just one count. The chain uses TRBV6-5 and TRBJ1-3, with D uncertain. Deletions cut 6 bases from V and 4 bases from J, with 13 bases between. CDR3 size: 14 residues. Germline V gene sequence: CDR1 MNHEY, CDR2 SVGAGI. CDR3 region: CASSPGGLGNTIYF. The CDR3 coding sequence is TGTGCCAGCAGCCCGGGAGGGTTGGGAAACACCATATATTTT.

The CDR3 bases are TGTGCTAGTGGTTTCTTAACCGGGACAGGGAATGAAAAACTGTTTTTT. Translated: CASGFLTGTGNEKLFF. The chain links TRBV12-5 to TRBJ1-4, with 9 positions matching TRBD1. After removal of 3 bases from V and 5 bases from J, the junction contained 7 bases not matched to a gene. CDR1 is LGHNT, CDR2 FRNRAP, per germline. CDR3 length: 16 residues.

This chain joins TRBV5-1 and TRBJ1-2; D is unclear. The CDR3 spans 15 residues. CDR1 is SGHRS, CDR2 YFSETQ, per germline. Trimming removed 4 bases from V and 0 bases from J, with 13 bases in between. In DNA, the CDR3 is TGCGCCAGCAGCATAAATCCGATAGCTAACTATGGCTACACCTTC. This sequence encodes CASSINPIANYGYTF.

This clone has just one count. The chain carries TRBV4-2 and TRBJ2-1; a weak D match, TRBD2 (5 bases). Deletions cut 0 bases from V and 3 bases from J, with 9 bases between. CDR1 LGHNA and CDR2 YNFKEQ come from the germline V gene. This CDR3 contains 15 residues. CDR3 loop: CASSQEAVVYNEQFF. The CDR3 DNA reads TGTGCCAGCAGCCAAGAAGCGGTGGTCTACAATGAGCAGTTCTTC.

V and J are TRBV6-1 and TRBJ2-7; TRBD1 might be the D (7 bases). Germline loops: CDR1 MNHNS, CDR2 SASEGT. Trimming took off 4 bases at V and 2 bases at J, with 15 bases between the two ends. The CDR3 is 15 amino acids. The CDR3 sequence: CASSGGDRRPYEQYF. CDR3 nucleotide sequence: TGTGCCAGCAGTGGCGGGGACAGACGCCCCTACGAGCAGTACTTC.